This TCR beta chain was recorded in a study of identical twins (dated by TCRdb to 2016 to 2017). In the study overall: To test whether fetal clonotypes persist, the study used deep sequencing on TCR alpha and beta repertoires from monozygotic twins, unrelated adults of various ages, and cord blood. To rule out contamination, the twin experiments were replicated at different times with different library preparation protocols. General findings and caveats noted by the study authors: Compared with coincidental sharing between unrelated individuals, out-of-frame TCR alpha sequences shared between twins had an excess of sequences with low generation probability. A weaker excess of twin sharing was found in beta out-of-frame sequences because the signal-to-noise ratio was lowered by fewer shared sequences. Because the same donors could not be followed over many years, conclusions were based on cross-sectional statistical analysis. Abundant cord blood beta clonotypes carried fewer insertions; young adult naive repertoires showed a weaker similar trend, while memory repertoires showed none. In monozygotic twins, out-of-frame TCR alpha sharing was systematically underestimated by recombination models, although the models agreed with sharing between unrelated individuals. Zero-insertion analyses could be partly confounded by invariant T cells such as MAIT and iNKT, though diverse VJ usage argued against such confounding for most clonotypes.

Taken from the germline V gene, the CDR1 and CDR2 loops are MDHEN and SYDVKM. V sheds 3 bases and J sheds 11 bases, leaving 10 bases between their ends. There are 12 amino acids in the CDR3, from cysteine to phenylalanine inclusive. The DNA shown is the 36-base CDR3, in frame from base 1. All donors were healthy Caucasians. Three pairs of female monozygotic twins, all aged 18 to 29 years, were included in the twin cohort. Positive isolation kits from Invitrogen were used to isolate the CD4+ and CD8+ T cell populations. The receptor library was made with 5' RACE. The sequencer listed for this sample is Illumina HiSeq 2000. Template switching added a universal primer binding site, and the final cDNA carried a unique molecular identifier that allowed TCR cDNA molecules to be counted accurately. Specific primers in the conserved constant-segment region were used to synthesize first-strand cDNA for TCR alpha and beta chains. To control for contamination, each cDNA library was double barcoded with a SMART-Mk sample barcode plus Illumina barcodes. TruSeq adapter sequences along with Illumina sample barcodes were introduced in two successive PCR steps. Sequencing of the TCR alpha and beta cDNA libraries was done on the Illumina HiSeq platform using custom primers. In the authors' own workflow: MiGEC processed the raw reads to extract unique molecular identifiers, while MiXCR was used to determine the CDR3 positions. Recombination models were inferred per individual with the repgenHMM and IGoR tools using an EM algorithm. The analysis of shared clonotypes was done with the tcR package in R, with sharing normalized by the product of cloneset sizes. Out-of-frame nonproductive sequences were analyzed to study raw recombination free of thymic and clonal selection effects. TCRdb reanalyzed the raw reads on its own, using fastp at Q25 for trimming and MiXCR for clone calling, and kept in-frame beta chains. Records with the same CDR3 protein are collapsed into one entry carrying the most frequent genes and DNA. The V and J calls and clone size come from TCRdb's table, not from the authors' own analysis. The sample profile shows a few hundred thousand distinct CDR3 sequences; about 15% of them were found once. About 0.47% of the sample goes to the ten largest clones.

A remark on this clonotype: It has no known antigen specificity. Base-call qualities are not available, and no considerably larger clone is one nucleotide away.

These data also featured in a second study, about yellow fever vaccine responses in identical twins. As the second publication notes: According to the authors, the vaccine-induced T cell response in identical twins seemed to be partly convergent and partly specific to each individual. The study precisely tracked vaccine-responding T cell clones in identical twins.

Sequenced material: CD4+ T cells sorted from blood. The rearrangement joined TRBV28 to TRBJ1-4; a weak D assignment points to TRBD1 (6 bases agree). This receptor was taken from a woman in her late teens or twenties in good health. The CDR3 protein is CASSFQGLKLFF. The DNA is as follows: TGTGCCAGCAGTTTCCAGGGGCTGAAACTGTTTTTT.